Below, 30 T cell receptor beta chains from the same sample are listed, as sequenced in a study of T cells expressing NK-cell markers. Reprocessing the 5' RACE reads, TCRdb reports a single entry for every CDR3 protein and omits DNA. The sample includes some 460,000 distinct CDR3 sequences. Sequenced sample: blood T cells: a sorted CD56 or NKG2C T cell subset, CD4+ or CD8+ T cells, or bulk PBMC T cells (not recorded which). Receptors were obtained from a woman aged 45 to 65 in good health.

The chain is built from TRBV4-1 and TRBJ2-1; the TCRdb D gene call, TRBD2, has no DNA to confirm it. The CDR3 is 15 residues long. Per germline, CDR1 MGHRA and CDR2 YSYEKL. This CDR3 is CASSPSSGRVNEQFF.

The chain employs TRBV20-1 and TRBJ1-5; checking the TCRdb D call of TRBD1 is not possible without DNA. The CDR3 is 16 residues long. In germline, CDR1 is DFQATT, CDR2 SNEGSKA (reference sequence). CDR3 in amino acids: CSARDGGRYSNQPQHF.

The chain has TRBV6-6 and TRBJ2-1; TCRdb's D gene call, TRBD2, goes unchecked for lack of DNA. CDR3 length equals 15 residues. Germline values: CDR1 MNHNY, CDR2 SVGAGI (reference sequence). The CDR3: CASSYSRSLVSEQFF.

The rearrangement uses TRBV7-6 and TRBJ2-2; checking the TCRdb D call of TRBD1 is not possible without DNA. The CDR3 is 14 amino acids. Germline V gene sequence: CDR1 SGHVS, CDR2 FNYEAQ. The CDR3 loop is CASSLVDTHGELFF.

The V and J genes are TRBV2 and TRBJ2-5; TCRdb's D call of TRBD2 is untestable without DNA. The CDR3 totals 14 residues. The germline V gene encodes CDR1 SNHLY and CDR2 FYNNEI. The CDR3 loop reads CASSEAGGAETQYF. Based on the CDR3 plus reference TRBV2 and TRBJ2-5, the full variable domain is EPEVTQTPSHQVTQMGQEVILRCVPISNHLYFYWYRQILGQKVEFLVSFYNNEISEKSEIFDDQFSVERPDGSNFTLKIRSTKLEDSAMYFCASSEAGGAETQYFGPGTRLLVL.

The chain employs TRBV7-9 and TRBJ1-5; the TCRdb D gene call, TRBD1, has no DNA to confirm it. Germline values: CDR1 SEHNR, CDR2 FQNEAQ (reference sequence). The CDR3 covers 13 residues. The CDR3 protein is CASARGSSQPQHF.

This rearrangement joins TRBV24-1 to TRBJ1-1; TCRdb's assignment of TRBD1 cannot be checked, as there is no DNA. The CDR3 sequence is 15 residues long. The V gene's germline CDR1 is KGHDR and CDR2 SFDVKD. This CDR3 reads CATSAGDRIYTEAFF.

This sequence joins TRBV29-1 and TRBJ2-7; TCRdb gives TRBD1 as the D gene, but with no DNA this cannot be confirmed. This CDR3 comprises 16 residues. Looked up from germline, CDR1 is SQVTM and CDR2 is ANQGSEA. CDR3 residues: CSARGGPGGRDYEQYF.

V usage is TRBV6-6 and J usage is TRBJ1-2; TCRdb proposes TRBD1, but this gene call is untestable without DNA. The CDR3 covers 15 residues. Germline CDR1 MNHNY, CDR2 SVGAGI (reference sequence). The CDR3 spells CASSKTGDRLDGYTF.

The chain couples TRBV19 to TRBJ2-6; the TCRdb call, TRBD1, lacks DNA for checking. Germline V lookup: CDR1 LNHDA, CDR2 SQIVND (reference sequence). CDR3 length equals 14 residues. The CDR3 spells CASSSTGESNVLTF. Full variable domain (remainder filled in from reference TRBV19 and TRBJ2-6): DGGITQSPKYLFRKEGQNVTLSCEQNLNHDAMYWYRQDPGQGLRLIYYSQIVNDFQKGDIAEGYSVSREKKESFPLTVTSAQKNPTAFYLCASSSTGESNVLTFGAGSRLTVL.

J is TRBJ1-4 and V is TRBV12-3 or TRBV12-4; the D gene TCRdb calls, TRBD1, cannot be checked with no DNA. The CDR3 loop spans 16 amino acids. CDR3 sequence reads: CASSLDLGGTNEKLFF.

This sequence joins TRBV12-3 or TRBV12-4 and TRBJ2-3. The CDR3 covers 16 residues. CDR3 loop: CASSFSGRERTDTQYF.

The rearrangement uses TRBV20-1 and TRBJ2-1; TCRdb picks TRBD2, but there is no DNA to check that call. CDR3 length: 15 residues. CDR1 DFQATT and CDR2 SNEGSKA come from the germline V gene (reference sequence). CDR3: CSARDWGLNDNEQFF.

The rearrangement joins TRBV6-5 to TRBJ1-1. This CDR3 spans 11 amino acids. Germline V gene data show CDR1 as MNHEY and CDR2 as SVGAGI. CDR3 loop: CASGGGTEAFF.

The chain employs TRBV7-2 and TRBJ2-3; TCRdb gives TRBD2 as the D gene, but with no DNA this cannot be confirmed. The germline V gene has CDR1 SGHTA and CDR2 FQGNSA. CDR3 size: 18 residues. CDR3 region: CASSLVRGTPIRTDTQYF.

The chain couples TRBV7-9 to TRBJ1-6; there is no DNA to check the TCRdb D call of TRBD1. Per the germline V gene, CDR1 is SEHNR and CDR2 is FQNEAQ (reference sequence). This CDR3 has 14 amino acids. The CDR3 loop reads CASSSPGGNSPLHF.

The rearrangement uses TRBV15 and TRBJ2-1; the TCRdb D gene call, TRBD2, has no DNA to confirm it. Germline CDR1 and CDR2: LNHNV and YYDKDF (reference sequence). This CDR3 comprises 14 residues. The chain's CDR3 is CATSPGLVYNEQFF.

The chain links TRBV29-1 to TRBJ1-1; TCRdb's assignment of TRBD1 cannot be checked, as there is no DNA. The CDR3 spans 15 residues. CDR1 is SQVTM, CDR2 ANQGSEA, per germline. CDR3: CSVEAFGWGGPEAFF. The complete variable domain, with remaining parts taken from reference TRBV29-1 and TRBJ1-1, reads SAVISQKPSRDICQRGTSLTIQCQVDSQVTMMFWYRQQPGQSLTLIATANQGSEATYESGFVIDKFPISRPNLTFSTLTVSNMSPEDSSIYLCSVEAFGWGGPEAFFGQGTRLTVV.

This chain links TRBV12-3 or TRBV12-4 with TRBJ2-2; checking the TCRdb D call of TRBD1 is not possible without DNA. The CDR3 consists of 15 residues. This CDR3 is CASSERGPDTGELFF.

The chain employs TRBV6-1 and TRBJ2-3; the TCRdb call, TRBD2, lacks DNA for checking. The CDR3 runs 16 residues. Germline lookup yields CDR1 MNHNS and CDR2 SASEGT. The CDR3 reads CASSDQPWAGGDTQYF.

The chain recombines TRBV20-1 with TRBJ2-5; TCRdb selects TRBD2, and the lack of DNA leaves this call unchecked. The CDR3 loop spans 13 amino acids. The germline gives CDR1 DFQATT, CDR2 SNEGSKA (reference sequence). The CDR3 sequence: CSARTSGIAAQYF.

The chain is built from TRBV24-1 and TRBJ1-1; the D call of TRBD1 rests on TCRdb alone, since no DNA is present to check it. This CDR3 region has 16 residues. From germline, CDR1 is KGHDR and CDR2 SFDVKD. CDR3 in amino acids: CATNDRQGKGDTEAFF.

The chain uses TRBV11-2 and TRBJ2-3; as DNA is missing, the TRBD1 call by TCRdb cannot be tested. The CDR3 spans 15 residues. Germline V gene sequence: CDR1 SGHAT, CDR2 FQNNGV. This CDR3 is CASSRSGTDTDTQYF.

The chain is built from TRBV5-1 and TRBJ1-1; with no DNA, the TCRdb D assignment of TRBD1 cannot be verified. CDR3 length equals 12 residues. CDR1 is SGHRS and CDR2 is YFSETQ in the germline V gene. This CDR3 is CASSLEGQRAFF.

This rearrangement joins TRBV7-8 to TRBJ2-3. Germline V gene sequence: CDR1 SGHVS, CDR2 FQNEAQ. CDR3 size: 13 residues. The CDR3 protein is CASSLMRTDTQYF.

CDR3: CASSQEGGLMYNEQFF. V is TRBV4-2 and J is TRBJ2-1; the TCRdb call, TRBD2, lacks DNA for checking. This CDR3 contains 16 residues. CDR1 LGHNA and CDR2 YNFKEQ come from the germline V gene.

Here the CDR3 reads CASSPKGVQQYF. This chain uses TRBV3-1 with TRBJ2-7; TCRdb lists TRBD1, though no DNA is available to test this call. Germline V lookup: CDR1 LGHDT, CDR2 YNNKEL (reference sequence). The CDR3 runs 12 residues.

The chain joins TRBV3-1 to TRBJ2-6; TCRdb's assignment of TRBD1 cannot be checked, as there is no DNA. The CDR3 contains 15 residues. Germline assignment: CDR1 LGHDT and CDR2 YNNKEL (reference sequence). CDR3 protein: CASSQSVGGSNVLTF.

CDR3 protein: CATSAGNPYEQYF. This sequence joins TRBV24-1 and TRBJ2-7. The germline V gene has CDR1 KGHDR and CDR2 SFDVKD. CDR3 size: 13 residues.

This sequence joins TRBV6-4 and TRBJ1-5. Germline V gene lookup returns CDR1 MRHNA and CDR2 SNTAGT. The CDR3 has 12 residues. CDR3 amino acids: CAGGVVDQPQHF.